This TCR beta chain was recorded in a study of identical twins. TCRdb itself ran the 5' RACE reads through MiXCR, one entry per CDR3 protein. The table has some 660,000 distinct CDR3 sequences, roughly 8% seen once. This clonotype came up many times. Trimming pared 2 bases from V and 6 bases from J, leaving 8 bases between. This CDR3 comprises 12 residues. Per the germline V gene, CDR1 is SGHDN and CDR2 is FVKESK. The same data also contributed to another study, on yellow fever vaccine responses in identical twins.

The receptor's source is a woman under 30 in good health. This sequence joins TRBV14 and TRBJ2-7, with D possibly TRBD2 on 6 matching bases. The sample taken for sequencing was PBMCs. For the CDR3, the DNA is TGTGCCAGCAGCCAATGGGACTTCGAGCAGTACTTC. Translating it yields CASSQWDFEQYF.